This entry is about one T cell receptor (beta chain). The antigen remains unidentified. The junction had 3 bases not matched to a gene; V was cut back by 9 bases and J by 6 bases. The germline V gene has CDR1 SNHLY and CDR2 FYNNEI. The CDR3 is 11 residues long. The method was immunoSEQ multiplex PCR; TCRdb's version includes in-frame clones alone and lacks a portion of them. The sample has about 1,500,000 clones, roughly 96% seen once. These data belong to a study of shared clonotypes between healthy human individuals. In the study overall: CD8 memory received one plate per donor, CD8 naive two, CD4 memory three and CD4 naive three.

Broader study findings: The study sampled only blood, and tissue repertoires likely differ.

Specimen: naive CD4+ T cells sorted from blood. The subset: CD45RA+ positively selected. This sequence originates from a man aged 30-40 years in good health. V usage is TRBV2 and J usage is TRBJ1-2; 8 bases agree with TRBD1. DNA of the CDR3: TGTGCCAGAAACAGGGGGGATGGCTACACCTTC. The encoded protein is CARNRGDGYTF.